This T cell receptor beta chain was sequenced for a study of blood T cell repertoires in COVID-19. Under the authors' procedure: Amplification of reference gene primers was used by the study to estimate nucleated cell counts. Data came from immunoSEQ multiplex PCR; TCRdb stores just in-frame clones and leaves some out. V, J and clone size are those of that table, while D and trimming were read from the DNA. In the table there are about 84,000 clones, about 86% of which are singletons. This receptor was identified in a man older than 75 with active or convalescent COVID-19. Sample: peripheral blood.

The CDR3 nucleotides are TGCGCCAGCAGCTTGGGTCCAGGGGGCACGACTGAAGCTTTCTTT. It yields the protein CASSLGPGGTTEAFF. The V and J genes are TRBV5-1 and TRBJ1-1; TRBD1 agrees at 8 bases. This CDR3 has 15 amino acids. J gave up 5 bases and V 0 bases, and 6 bases lay outside the gene matches. Germline CDR1 reads SGHRS; CDR2 reads YFSETQ.